This TCR beta chain was documented in a study of blood T cells in healthy people across ages. The length of the CDR3 is 14 residues. The V gene's germline CDR1 is SGHRS and CDR2 YFSETQ. Losses at the gene ends were 3 bases for V and 2 bases for J; bases not matched to a gene: 4. Next came a second PCR, run for about 6 to 12 cycles, which used a sample-barcoded 5' primer along with a J-beta primer mix. TCRdb used MiXCR to reprocess the 5' RACE reads, holding one entry per CDR3 protein. The sample carries roughly 800,000 distinct CDR3 sequences, about 55% recorded once. This sequence joins TRBV5-1 and TRBJ1-2; 7 bases fit TRBD1. The clonotype comes from a man older than 75 in good health. The sequenced sample consisted of blood. The CDR3 loop is CASSSGQNNYGYTF. The CDR3 DNA sequence: TGCGCCAGCAGCTCGGGACAGAACAACTATGGCTACACCTTC.